These 24 T cell receptor beta chains came from one sample sequenced in a study of molecular identifiers for immune sequencing clone quantification. MiXCR, run by TCRdb on the PCR reads, gives a single entry per CDR3 protein. The sample includes 400,000 to 600,000 distinct CDR3 sequences, 20% to 25% seen only once; the top ten take about 0.8%. Sequencing was carried out using naive CD8+ T cells from blood, with Jurkat cell RNA spiked in. Subset of the sample: FACS-sorted CD8+CD4-CCR7+CD45RA+ naive T cells. Receptors were obtained from a human donor in good health. Some libraries in this study had Jurkat cell RNA spiked in.

This clonotype was detected many times. The genes are TRBV6-5 and TRBJ1-1; tentative D call: TRBD1 (5 bases). Germline loops: CDR1 MNHEY, CDR2 SVGAGI. V was pared by 2 bases and J by 8 bases, with 9 bases between. CDR3 size: 12 residues. CDR3 bases: TGTGCCAGCAGTTACGGTGGGGCCGAAGCTTTCTTT. It encodes CASSYGGAEAFF.

This clonotype has a handful of counts. The chain is built from TRBV4-3 and TRBJ2-5; 13 bases align to TRBD2. Trimming removed 3 bases from V and 2 bases from J; junction bases left unmatched: 6. Germline CDR1 is LGHNA and CDR2 is YSLEER. The CDR3 length is 17 residues. CDR3 residues: CASSHLGLAGSQETQYF. DNA of the CDR3: TGCGCCAGCAGCCATTTGGGACTAGCGGGATCTCAAGAGACCCAGTACTTC.

This clonotype has at least ten counts. The chain uses TRBV4-3 and TRBJ2-3; D unresolved. With 0 bases removed from V and 0 bases from J, the gap between germline ends came to 10 bases. This CDR3 has 16 amino acids. Germline V lookup: CDR1 LGHNA, CDR2 YSLEER. CDR3 sequence (DNA): TGCGCCAGCAGCCAAGATCACGTCCAGAGCACAGATACGCAGTATTTT. Translating gives CASSQDHVQSTDTQYF.

This rearrangement joins TRBV5-1 to TRBJ2-2; the D call may be TRBD1 or TRBD2 (5 bases each). Germline assignment: CDR1 SGHRS and CDR2 YFSETQ. Trimming left V 4 bases short and J 0 bases short, with 16 bases between. The CDR3 contains 17 residues. CDR3 loop: CASSLHGTFANTGELFF. CDR3 coding DNA: TGCGCCAGCAGCCTTCACGGGACGTTTGCGAACACCGGGGAGCTGTTTTTT.

V usage is TRBV3-1 and J usage is TRBJ2-5, with a weak D call TRBD1 (5 bases). The germline CDR1 and CDR2 sequences are LGHDT and YNNKEL (reference sequence). CDR3 size: 16 residues. V gave up 2 bases and J gave up 0 bases, with 13 bases separating them. As DNA, the CDR3 is TGTGCCAGCAGCCAATCACAGGATACCTACCAAGAGACCCAGTACTTC. It is translated as CASSQSQDTYQETQYF.

Ten or more counts support this clonotype. This chain uses TRBV5-4 with TRBJ2-5; D gene ambiguous. The CDR3 is made up of 12 amino acids. Germline values: CDR1 SGHNT, CDR2 YYREEE (reference sequence). Trimming took 2 bases from V and 4 from J, leaving 6 bases between them. CDR3 DNA sequence: TGTGCCAGCAGCTTCGGATTAGAGACCCAGTACTTC. Translating gives CASSFGLETQYF.

About this clonotype itself: The germline gene is not matched at one end of the junction; a read error may be the cause. The chain uses TRBV6-2 or TRBV6-3 and TRBJ1-1; D is unclear. The germline CDR1 and CDR2 sequences are MNHEY and SVGEGT. The CDR3 totals 14 residues. CDR3 region: CASSYLAKNTGAFF. The DNA of the CDR3 is TGTGCCAGCAGTTATCTCGCCAAGAACACTGGAGCTTTCTTT.

This clonotype showed up just a few times. The rearrangement uses TRBV7-8 and TRBJ1-1; D perhaps matches TRBD1 (6 bases). The CDR3 is 15 amino acids. V was trimmed by 3 bases and J by 4 bases, leaving 15 bases between them. CDR1 is SGHVS and CDR2 is FQNEAQ in the germline V gene. CDR3 in amino acids: CASSFTGTVFTEAFF. Here the CDR3 DNA reads TGTGCCAGCAGCTTTACAGGGACTGTCTTCACTGAAGCTTTCTTT. Full variable domain (outside the CDR3, taken from reference TRBV7-8 and TRBJ1-1): GAGVSQSPRYKVAKRGQDVALRCDPISGHVSLFWYQQALGQGPEFLTYFQNEAQLDKSGLPSDRFFAERPEGSVSTLKIQRTQQEDSAVYLCASSFTGTVFTEAFFGQGTRLTVV.

Notes on this clonotype: This CDR3 fails to terminate in the conserved phenylalanine or tryptophan, so it likely reflects a read error. This rearrangement joins TRBV30 to TRBJ1-2; D is ambiguous. V was pared by 1 base and J by 3 bases, with 6 bases between. The CDR3 consists of 12 residues. Germline V CDR1 and CDR2: GTSNPN, SVGIG (reference sequence). CDR3 bases: TGTGCCTGGAGTGACTGGGACTATGGCTACACCTCC. It is translated as CAWSDWDYGYTS.

This clonotype was seen many times. The V call is TRBV29-1, the J call TRBJ2-3; D is undetermined. There are 11 residues in the CDR3. Trimming removed 2 bases from V and 6 bases from J, with 6 bases in between. Germline assignment: CDR1 SQVTM and CDR2 ANQGSEA. The CDR3 nucleotides read TGCAGCGTTGAATATTTGGATACGCAGTATTTT. Its protein is CSVEYLDTQYF.

This chain uses TRBV27 with TRBJ2-6, with 7 bases fitting TRBD2. Germline CDR1 is MNHEY and CDR2 is SMNVEV (reference sequence). Losses at the gene ends were 7 bases for V and 0 bases for J; bases not matched to a gene: 9. The CDR3 length is 17 residues. CDR3 sequence (DNA): TGTGCCAGCATAAGGGGAGGGTCTCTCTCTGGGGCCAACGTCCTGACTTTC. Encoded protein: CASIRGGSLSGANVLTF.

This clonotype was counted only a few times. V usage is TRBV27 and J usage is TRBJ1-6; 9 nucleotides agree with TRBD1. Germline trimming cut 4 bases from V and 7 bases from J; bases unmatched to any gene: 8. The germline gives CDR1 MNHEY, CDR2 SMNVEV (reference sequence). This CDR3 is 16 amino acids long. The CDR3 protein is CASSSTQGAWNSPLHF. The CDR3 bases are TGTGCCAGCAGTTCCACACAGGGGGCGTGGAATTCACCCCTCCACTTT.

This clonotype has ten or more counts. The gene calls are TRBV12-5 and TRBJ2-1, with a weak D call TRBD2 (5 bases). This CDR3 has 14 amino acids. The germline gives CDR1 LGHNT, CDR2 FRNRAP. Trimming pared 6 bases from V and 3 bases from J, leaving 12 bases between. The CDR3, as DNA: TGTGCTAGTGGATCCGACGGGATCTACAATGAGCAGTTCTTC. It translates to CASGSDGIYNEQFF.

This clonotype appeared once. One base away lies a much larger clone, so this may be a sequencing read error. The chain has TRBV7-6 and TRBJ2-3; 10 bases are shared with TRBD2. This CDR3 is built from 17 residues. CDR1 is SGHVS, CDR2 FNYEAQ, per germline. J lost 4 bases, V lost 7 bases, and 14 bases had no gene match. Written as DNA, the CDR3 is TGTGCCAGCAACTACCCCAGGAGCGGGGGGGCCTCAGATACGCAGTATTTT. This codes for CASNYPRSGGASDTQYF.

In the case of this clonotype: This could be a read error, since a much larger clone is one nucleotide away. This chain uses TRBV9 with TRBJ2-7, with D tentatively TRBD2 (6 bases). From germline, CDR1 is SGDLS and CDR2 YYNGEE. The CDR3 covers 15 residues. Here the CDR3 reads CVSSVGAGQSYEQYF. Here the CDR3 DNA reads TGTGTCAGCAGCGTAGGTGCGGGGCAATCCTACGAGCAGTACTTC.

The chain recombines TRBV7-9 with TRBJ2-7; D perhaps matches TRBD1 (6 bases). The CDR3 spans 14 residues. The germline CDR1 and CDR2 sequences are SEHNR and FQNEAQ (reference sequence). The V end was cut by 6 bases, the J end by 2 bases, with 14 bases between. CDR3 region: CASRGHGATYEQYF. Written as DNA, the CDR3 is TGTGCCAGCAGGGGACATGGGGCCACCTACGAGCAGTACTTC.

On this clonotype: Here the CDR3 omits its conserved ending phenylalanine or tryptophan, so a read error is the likely source. V is TRBV27 and J is TRBJ2-3; 9 nucleotides match TRBD2. The germline V gene encodes CDR1 MNHEY and CDR2 SMNVEV (reference sequence). V lost 2 bases to trimming and J lost 2 bases; unmatched junction nucleotides: 5. The CDR3 length is 16 residues. The CDR3 coding sequence is TGTGCCAGCAGTTTAAGAGGCGGGAGGGCCACAGATACGCAGTATTCT. Translating it yields CASSLRGGRATDTQYS.

Ten or more counts support this clonotype. This chain joins TRBV29-1 and TRBJ2-3, with 7 bases aligning to TRBD2. With 3 bases clipped from V and 3 bases from J, the junction kept 9 bases outside the gene matches. The CDR3 contains 15 residues. Per germline, CDR1 SQVTM and CDR2 ANQGSEA. CDR3 nucleotide sequence: TGCAGCGTTGATATCCGCGGGAGAGGTACAGATACGCAGTATTTT. Amino acids: CSVDIRGRGTDTQYF.

At least ten counts were recorded for this clonotype. The CDR3: CASSGSNNEQFF. Written as DNA, the CDR3 is TGTGCCAGCAGCGGGAGTAACAATGAGCAGTTCTTC. This chain connects TRBV5-4 to TRBJ2-1; a possible D gene is TRBD2 (5 bases). The CDR3 has 12 residues. The germline V and J ends were trimmed by 4 bases and 5 bases, with 7 bases remaining between them. Germline CDR1 is SGHNT and CDR2 is YYREEE (reference sequence).

This chain connects TRBV4-3 to TRBJ1-1; D remains unclear. The germline gives CDR1 LGHNA, CDR2 YSLEER. V lost 4 bases, J lost 1 base, and 10 bases lay in between. This CDR3 contains 14 residues. DNA for the CDR3: TGCGCCAGCAGCCGAGGCTCGGAGAACACTGAAGCTTTCTTT. It is translated as CASSRGSENTEAFF.

This clonotype was observed many times. V gene TRBV12-3 or TRBV12-4 combines with J gene TRBJ2-3; D unclear. The CDR3 totals 16 residues. Trimming took off 6 bases at V and 4 bases at J, with 20 bases between the two ends. CDR3 coding DNA: TGTGCCAGCAGACCTTCTAGGATGCGGTCCGCAGATACGCAGTATTTT. This gives the protein CASRPSRMRSADTQYF.

This clonotype was seen many times. The chain carries TRBV14 and TRBJ2-5; D is undetermined. CDR1 is SGHDN, CDR2 FVKESK, per germline. The length of the CDR3 is 14 residues. V was shortened by 3 bases and J by 5 bases, with 13 bases between the two germline ends. The CDR3 loop is CASSHRSLRETQYF. The CDR3 region has the DNA TGTGCCAGCAGCCACCGGAGCCTAAGGGAGACCCAGTACTTC. The complete variable domain, with remaining parts taken from reference TRBV14 and TRBJ2-5, reads EAGVTQFPSHSVIEKGQTVTLRCDPISGHDNLYWYRRVMGKEIKFLLHFVKESKQDESGMPNNRFLAERTGGTYSTLKVQPAELEDSGVYFCASSHRSLRETQYFGPGTRLLVL.

This clonotype was counted a few times. This sequence joins TRBV7-9 and TRBJ2-1, with D perhaps matching TRBD2 (6 bases). This CDR3 is built from 17 residues. Germline lookup yields CDR1 SEHNR and CDR2 FQNEAQ (reference sequence). Trimming took off 1 base at V and 4 bases at J, with 17 bases between the two ends. The CDR3 loop is CASSLGEAGKRYNEQFF. The CDR3 nucleotides read TGTGCCAGCAGCTTAGGGGAAGCGGGCAAGAGGTACAATGAGCAGTTCTTC.

The sample holds many counts of this clonotype. The chain recombines TRBV4-1 with TRBJ1-3; D call uncertain. Per germline, CDR1 MGHRA and CDR2 YSYEKL. Trimming removed 1 base from V and 0 bases from J, with 7 bases in between. The CDR3 is 15 amino acids. CDR3 sequence (DNA): TGCGCCAGCAGCCAAGCCGGTGTCTCTGGAAACACCATATATTTT. As protein: CASSQAGVSGNTIYF.